This TCR beta chain was found in a study of T cells in Graves' hyperthyroidism and ophthalmopathy. This clonotype came up a few times. Germline V gene data show CDR1 as MNHEY and CDR2 as SVGEGT. The length of the CDR3 is 12 residues. Trimming stripped 0 bases from V and 9 bases from J, with 6 bases between. An approximately 10 ml volume of fresh peripheral blood provided the PBMCs. Template material for amplifying TCR beta CDR3 regions consisted of RNA transcripts. The TCR CDR3 first-round RT-PCR relied on the HTBI primer set. TCRdb analysed the multiplex PCR reads with MiXCR anew, one entry per CDR3 protein. Of about 350,000 distinct CDR3 sequences in the sample, roughly 13% were seen once.

Material for sequencing was blood. J is TRBJ2-1 and V is TRBV6-2 or TRBV6-3, with D hard to call. This clonotype originated in a woman aged 30 to 39 with Graves' hyperthyroidism. CDR3 DNA: TGTGCCAGCAGTTACTCGTACGCTGAGCAGTTCTTC. Protein sequence: CASSYSYAEQFF.